A single sample gave rise to the 15 T cell receptor beta chains below, sequenced in a study of cytomegalovirus exposure and HLA in healthy donors. 60 Vbeta and 13 Jbeta primers were used in PCR. Clones were sequenced by immunoSEQ multiplex PCR, and TCRdb holds only the in-frame ones, with some missing. This sample's clone table lists approximately 130,000 clones. Material: PBMCs. The receptors were sampled from a woman in her sixties or seventies in good health and CMV-seronegative.

The genes are TRBV10-3 and TRBJ2-5; 7 bases fit TRBD1. The CDR3 covers 12 residues. Germline CDR1 ENHRY, CDR2 SYGVKD. J gave up 4 bases and V 6 bases, and 2 bases lay outside the gene matches. CDR3 residues: CAIRDRSETQYF. CDR3 coding DNA: TGTGCCATCAGGGACAGGTCAGAGACCCAGTACTTC.

V and J are TRBV11-2 and TRBJ2-5; maybe TRBD1 (5 bases). The CDR3 has 16 residues. The V gene lost 0 bases and the J gene lost 2 bases, with 13 bases spanning the gap. The germline V gene encodes CDR1 SGHAT and CDR2 FQNNGV. CDR3 coding DNA: TGTGCCAGCAGCTTAGATAGGTCAGGGTATCAAGAGACCCAGTACTTC. Translating gives CASSLDRSGYQETQYF. Using reference TRBV11-2 and TRBJ2-5 for the parts outside the CDR3, the full variable domain is EAGVAQSPRYKIIEKRQSVAFWCNPISGHATLYWYQQILGQGPKLLIQFQNNGVVDDSQLPKDRFSAERLKGVDSTLKIQPAKLEDSAVYLCASSLDRSGYQETQYFGPGTRLLVL.

The V and J genes are TRBV19 and TRBJ2-3; 12 bases map to TRBD2. The CDR3 covers 16 residues. Germline CDR1 LNHDA, CDR2 SQIVND (reference sequence). V shed 2 bases and J 4 bases; nucleotides not matched to a gene: 4. The CDR3 reads CASSISPSGGADTQYF. DNA for the CDR3: TGTGCCAGTAGTATAAGCCCTAGCGGGGGGGCAGATACGCAGTATTTT.

The chain joins TRBV5-4 to TRBJ2-2; 8 bases fit TRBD1. The CDR3 totals 14 residues. Losses at the gene ends were 1 base for V and 5 bases for J; bases not matched to a gene: 1. CDR1 SGHNT and CDR2 YYREEE come from the germline V gene (reference sequence). DNA of the CDR3: TGTGCCAGCAGCTTGCAGGGGGCAACCGGGGAGCTGTTTTTT. This codes for CASSLQGATGELFF.

This chain connects TRBV7-9 to TRBJ2-3; a possible D gene is TRBD1 (6 bases). V lost 1 base to trimming and J lost 3 bases, with 8 bases between them. CDR1 and CDR2 from the germline V gene are SEHNR and FQNEAQ (reference sequence). The CDR3 runs to 14 residues. In DNA form, the CDR3 reads TGTGCCAGCAGCTTAGTAGGGGGAACAGATACGCAGTATTTT. Translated: CASSLVGGTDTQYF.

The chain combines TRBV28 with TRBJ1-5; 9 bases match TRBD1. The V gene's germline CDR1 is MDHEN and CDR2 SYDVKM. Losses at the gene ends were 2 bases for V and 2 bases for J; bases not matched to a gene: 4. The CDR3 runs 16 residues. In DNA, the CDR3 is TGTGCCAGCAGTTTAAGGACAGGGGCCGGCAATCAGCCCCAGCATTTT. The encoded protein is CASSLRTGAGNQPQHF.

In DNA form, the CDR3 reads TGTGCCAGCAGCCAGCCCCGGCTAGCCCTCGACGAGCAGTACTTC. It specifies CASSQPRLALDEQYF. This chain links TRBV14 with TRBJ2-7; D might be TRBD2 (5 bases). From germline, CDR1 is SGHDN and CDR2 FVKESK. Trimming removed 3 bases from V and 5 bases from J, with 17 bases in between. The CDR3 spans 15 residues.

The V call is TRBV10-2, the J call TRBJ1-2, with D tentatively TRBD1 (6 bases). The CDR3 is made up of 13 amino acids. CDR1 WSHSY and CDR2 SAAADI come from the germline V gene. Deletions cut 8 bases from V and 8 bases from J, with 18 bases between. CDR3 bases: TGCGCCAGCCTAGGGACAACTTTGTCGGGCTACACCTTC. It translates to CASLGTTLSGYTF.

Concerning this clone: Other nucleotide sequences from this sample produce the same CDR3. This chain links TRBV5-8 with TRBJ2-1; 9 bases line up with TRBD2. The germline V gene encodes CDR1 SGHTS and CDR2 YDEGEE. This CDR3 comprises 17 residues. Unmatched junction bases numbered 12, after V lost 3 bases and J lost 5 bases. CDR3 sequence reads: CASSWARVAGDHNEQFF. CDR3 nucleotide sequence: TGTGCCAGCAGCTGGGCCCGGGTAGCGGGGGATCACAATGAGCAGTTCTTC.

The chain is built from TRBV27 and TRBJ2-2, with D possibly matching TRBD2 (5 bases). CDR3 length equals 18 residues. Germline V gives CDR1 MNHEY, CDR2 SMNVEV (reference sequence). The V gene lost 4 bases and the J gene lost 1 base, with 19 bases spanning the gap. The chain's CDR3 is CASSSDITLARNTGELFF. The CDR3 coding sequence is TGTGCCAGCAGTTCCGATATAACCCTAGCCAGGAACACCGGGGAGCTGTTTTTT.

CDR3 DNA: TGCGCCAGCAGCCAAGATGCTTACTTCCTAGAGCAGTACTTC. This translates into CASSQDAYFLEQYF. V is TRBV4-1 and J is TRBJ2-7; no reliable D call. CDR1 MGHRA and CDR2 YSYEKL come from the germline V gene. This CDR3 contains 14 residues. V lost 0 bases and J 7 bases, leaving 13 bases between the germline ends.

The chain employs TRBV28 and TRBJ1-2, with 11 positions matching TRBD1. CDR3 size: 15 residues. Germline CDR1 and CDR2: MDHEN and SYDVKM. The J segment lost 4 bases and the V segment lost 5 bases, leaving 6 bases of the junction unmatched. The CDR3 loop is CASSLRTGGSYGYTF. The CDR3 DNA reads TGTGCCAGCAGTCTGAGGACAGGGGGCAGCTATGGCTACACCTTC.

V is TRBV5-6 and J is TRBJ1-4; no clear D gene. This CDR3 is 14 amino acids long. Germline CDR1 reads SGHDT; CDR2 reads YYEEEE. The V end lost 2 bases, the J end lost 8 bases, and 13 bases lay between the germline ends. The CDR3, as DNA: TGTGCCAGCAGCTTTTCGGGTTTGAGGGAAAAACTGTTTTTT. It encodes CASSFSGLREKLFF.

The gene calls are TRBV27 and TRBJ2-7, with TRBD1 identical over 8 bases. This CDR3 is 16 amino acids long. In germline, CDR1 is MNHEY, CDR2 SMNVEV (reference sequence). The V segment lost 3 bases and the J segment 3 bases; nucleotides outside the gene matches: 10. CDR3 in amino acids: CASSFTRGRSFYEQYF. The DNA of the CDR3 is TGTGCCAGCAGTTTTACCAGGGGGCGATCCTTCTACGAGCAGTACTTC.

V and J are TRBV5-6 and TRBJ2-5; TRBD2 agrees at 10 bases. With 0 bases clipped from V and 1 base from J, the junction kept 3 bases outside the gene matches. The germline CDR1 and CDR2 sequences are SGHDT and YYEEEE. The CDR3 runs to 16 residues. CDR3 region: CASSLVQRGGQETQYF. The CDR3 bases are TGTGCCAGCAGCTTGGTCCAGCGGGGGGGCCAAGAGACCCAGTACTTC. The whole variable domain, filled in from reference TRBV5-6 and TRBJ2-5, reads DAGVTQSPTHLIKTRGQQVTLRCSPKSGHDTVSWYQQALGQGPQFIFQYYEEEERQRGNFPDRFSGHQFPNYSSELNVNALLLGDSALYLCASSLVQRGGQETQYFGPGTRLLVL.